This TCR beta chain originates from a study of ipilimumab plus nivolumab after autologous stem cell transplantation. About the study: A median of about 8 nivolumab and a few ipilimumab doses were given. General observations from the study: Authors suggest TCR repertoire, Treg phenotype and gut microbiota support further study.

TCRdb's table, derived via immunoSEQ multiplex PCR, lists solely in-frame clones and lacks some. The sample comprises roughly 12,000 clones, 70% to 80% of which are singletons, and 9.5% to 11% rests with the top ten. Patients got ipilimumab 1 mg/kg beginning 14 to 28 days post-transplant. Through week 26, nivolumab 3 mg/kg IV was given weeks 1, 4, 7, 10, then biweekly. The CDR3 totals 14 residues. Per germline, CDR1 SEHNR and CDR2 FQNEAQ (reference sequence). Trimming shortened V by 4 bases and J by 13 bases, and 17 bases separated the two germline ends. By frequency in the sample, this clone is medium-sized. The target antigen is unknown.

The TCR was taken from a male donor with multiple myeloma. V gene TRBV7-9 combines with J gene TRBJ1-6, with a possible D match to TRBD1 (5 bases). The sequencing here drew on PBMCs, taken in a trial of ipilimumab plus nivolumab as post-transplant consolidation. The CDR3, as DNA: TGTGCCAGCAGCTCCTCAGGGCCGAATAACCCCCTCCACTTT. Its protein product is CASSSSGPNNPLHF. The variable domain in full, completed from reference TRBV7-9 and TRBJ1-6, reads DTGVSQNPRHKITKRGQNVTFRCDPISEHNRLYWYRQTLGQGPEFLTYFQNEAQLEKSRLLSDRFSAERPKGSFSTLEIQRTEQGDSAMYLCASSSSGPNNPLHFGNGTRLTVT.